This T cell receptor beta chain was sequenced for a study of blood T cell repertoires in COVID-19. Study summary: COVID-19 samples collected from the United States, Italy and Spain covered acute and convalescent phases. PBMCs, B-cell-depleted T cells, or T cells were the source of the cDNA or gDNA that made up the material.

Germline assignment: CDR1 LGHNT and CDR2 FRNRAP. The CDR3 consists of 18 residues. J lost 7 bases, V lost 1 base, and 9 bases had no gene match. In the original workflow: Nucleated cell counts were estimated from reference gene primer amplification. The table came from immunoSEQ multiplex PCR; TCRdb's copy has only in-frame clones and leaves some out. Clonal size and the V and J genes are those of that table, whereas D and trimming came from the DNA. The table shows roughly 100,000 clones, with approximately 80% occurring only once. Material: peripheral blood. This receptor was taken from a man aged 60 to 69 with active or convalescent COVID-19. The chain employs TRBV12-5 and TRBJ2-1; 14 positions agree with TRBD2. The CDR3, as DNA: TGTGCTAGTGGTTTGGGACTAGCGGGAGGGCCGGGTCGGAATGAGCAGTTCTTC. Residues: CASGLGLAGGPGRNEQFF.